This T cell receptor (beta chain) originates from a study of a mutant IDH1 vaccine in newly diagnosed glioma. For the study at large: Vaccinations, eight in total, occurred in weeks 1, 3, 5, 7, 11, 15, 19, 23. Vaccinations were initiated 4-6 weeks following radiotherapy alone, or were given together with temozolomide cycles.

The CDR3 is made up of 15 amino acids. Germline V CDR1 and CDR2: MGHDK, SYGVNS. V lost 2 bases, J lost 5 bases, and 16 bases lay in between. The assay was immunoSEQ multiplex PCR, and TCRdb's table has in-frame clones only and misses some. The table records about 30,000 clones, about nine tenths of them present only once. Regarding time point: week 5, during vaccination. In the vaccine, a single dose held 300 ug of the mutant IDH1 20-mer peptide, along with topical imiquimod. For this clone: Its target is not known.

This clonotype originated in a woman between 40 and 55 years old with glioma. Some clones in this sample may be carry-over from other donors' samples. The chain couples TRBV25-1 to TRBJ2-7, with D possibly being TRBD2 (5 bases). This material consisted of peripheral blood mononuclear cells (PBMCs), taken from a glioma patient whose treatment included an IDH1 peptide vaccine. DNA for the CDR3: TGTGCCAGCAGTGAAGAGGGTGAGCGGCCCAACGAGCAGTACTTC. Encoded protein: CASSEEGERPNEQYF.